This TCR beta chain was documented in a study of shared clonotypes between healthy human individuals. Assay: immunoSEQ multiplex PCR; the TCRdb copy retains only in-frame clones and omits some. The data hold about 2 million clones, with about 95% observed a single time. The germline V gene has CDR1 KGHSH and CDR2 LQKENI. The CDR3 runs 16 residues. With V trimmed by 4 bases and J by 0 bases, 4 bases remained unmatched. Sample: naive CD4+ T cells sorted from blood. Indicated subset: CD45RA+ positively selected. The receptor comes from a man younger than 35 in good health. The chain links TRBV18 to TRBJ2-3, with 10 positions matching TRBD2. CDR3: CASSRPSGGSTDTQYF. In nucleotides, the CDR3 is TGTGCCAGCTCACGGCCTAGCGGGGGAAGCACAGATACGCAGTATTTT.